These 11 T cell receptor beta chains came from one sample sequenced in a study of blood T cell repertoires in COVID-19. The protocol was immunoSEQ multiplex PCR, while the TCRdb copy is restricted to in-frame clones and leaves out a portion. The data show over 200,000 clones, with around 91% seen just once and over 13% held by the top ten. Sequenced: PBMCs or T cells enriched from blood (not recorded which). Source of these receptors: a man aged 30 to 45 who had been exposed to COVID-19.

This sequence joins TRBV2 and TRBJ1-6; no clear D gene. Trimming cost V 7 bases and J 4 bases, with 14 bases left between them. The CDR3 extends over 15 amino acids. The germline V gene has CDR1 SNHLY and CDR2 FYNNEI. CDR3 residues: CASNQGGQYNSPLHF. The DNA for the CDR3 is TGTGCCAGCAATCAAGGTGGGCAGTATAATTCACCCCTCCACTTT. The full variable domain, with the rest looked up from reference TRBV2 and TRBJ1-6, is EPEVTQTPSHQVTQMGQEVILRCVPISNHLYFYWYRQILGQKVEFLVSFYNNEISEKSEIFDDQFSVERPDGSNFTLKIRSTKLEDSAMYFCASNQGGQYNSPLHFGNGTRLTVT.

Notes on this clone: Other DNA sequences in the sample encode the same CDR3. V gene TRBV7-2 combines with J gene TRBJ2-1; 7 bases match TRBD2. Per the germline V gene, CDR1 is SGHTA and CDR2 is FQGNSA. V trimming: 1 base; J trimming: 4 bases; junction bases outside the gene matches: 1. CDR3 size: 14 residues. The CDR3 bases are TGTGCCAGCAGCTTAGGGGGGGGTTACAATGAGCAGTTCTTC. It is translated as CASSLGGGYNEQFF.

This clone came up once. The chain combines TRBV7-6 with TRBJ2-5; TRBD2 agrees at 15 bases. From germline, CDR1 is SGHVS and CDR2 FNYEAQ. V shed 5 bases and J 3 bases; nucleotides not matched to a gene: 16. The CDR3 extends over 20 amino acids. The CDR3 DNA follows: TGTGCCAGCAGCCTCTACCCACTGAGGACTAGCGGGGGGGAAAAAGAGACCCAGTACTTC. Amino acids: CASSLYPLRTSGGEKETQYF.

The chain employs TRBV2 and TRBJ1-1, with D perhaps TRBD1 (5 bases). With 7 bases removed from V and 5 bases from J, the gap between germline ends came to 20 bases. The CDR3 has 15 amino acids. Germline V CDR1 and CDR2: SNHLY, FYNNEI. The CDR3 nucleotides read TGTGCCAGCACCCCCGACGGGGGGGTGGTTACTGAAGCTTTCTTT. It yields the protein CASTPDGGVVTEAFF. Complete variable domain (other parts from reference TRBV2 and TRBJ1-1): EPEVTQTPSHQVTQMGQEVILRCVPISNHLYFYWYRQILGQKVEFLVSFYNNEISEKSEIFDDQFSVERPDGSNFTLKIRSTKLEDSAMYFCASTPDGGVVTEAFFGQGTRLTVV.

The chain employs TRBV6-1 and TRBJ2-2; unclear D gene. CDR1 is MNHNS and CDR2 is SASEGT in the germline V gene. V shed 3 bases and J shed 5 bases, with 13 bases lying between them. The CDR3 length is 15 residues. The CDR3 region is CASSDTEIGTGELFF. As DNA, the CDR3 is TGTGCCAGCAGTGACACAGAGATAGGAACCGGGGAGCTGTTTTTT.

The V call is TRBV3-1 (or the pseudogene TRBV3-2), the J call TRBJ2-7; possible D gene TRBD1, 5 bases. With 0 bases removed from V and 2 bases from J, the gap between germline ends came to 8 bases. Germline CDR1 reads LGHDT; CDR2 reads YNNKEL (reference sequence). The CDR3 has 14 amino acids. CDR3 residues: CASSQDLTAYEQYF. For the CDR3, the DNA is TGTGCCAGCAGCCAAGATCTGACAGCCTACGAGCAGTACTTC.

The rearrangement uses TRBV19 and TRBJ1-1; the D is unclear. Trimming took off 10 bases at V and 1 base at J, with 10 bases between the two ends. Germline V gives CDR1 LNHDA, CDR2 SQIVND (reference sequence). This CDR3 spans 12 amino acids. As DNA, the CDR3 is TGTGCCACCCGGGATAGGAACACTGAAGCTTTCTTT. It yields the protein CATRDRNTEAFF.

The CDR3 protein is CVRSLGPRGRRQPQHF. CDR3 DNA: TGTGTCAGAAGCTTAGGGCCCAGGGGGCGACGTCAGCCCCAGCATTTT. The J gene is TRBJ1-5, the V gene TRBV7-5; the table's D gene call, TRBD1, was not cross checked with the DNA. TRBV7-5 is described as a pseudogene. This CDR3 has 16 amino acids.

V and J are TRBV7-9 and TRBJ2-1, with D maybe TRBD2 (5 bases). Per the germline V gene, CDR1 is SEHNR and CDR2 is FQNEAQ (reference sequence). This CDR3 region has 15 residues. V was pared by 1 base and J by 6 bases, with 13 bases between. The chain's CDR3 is CASSLVRLLANEQFF. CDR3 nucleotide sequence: TGTGCCAGCAGCTTAGTTCGGCTTCTAGCCAATGAGCAGTTCTTC. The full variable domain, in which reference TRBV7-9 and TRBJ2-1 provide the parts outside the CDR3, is DTGVSQNPRHKITKRGQNVTFRCDPISEHNRLYWYRQTLGQGPEFLTYFQNEAQLEKSRLLSDRFSAERPKGSFSTLEIQRTEQGDSAMYLCASSLVRLLANEQFFGPGTRLTVL.

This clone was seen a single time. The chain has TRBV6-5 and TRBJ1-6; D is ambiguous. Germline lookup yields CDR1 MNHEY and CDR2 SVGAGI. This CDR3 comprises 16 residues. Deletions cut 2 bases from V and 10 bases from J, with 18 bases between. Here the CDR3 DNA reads TGTGCCAGCAGTTACGAGAGTGCGGACTGGGGATCACCCCTCCACTTT. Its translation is CASSYESADWGSPLHF.

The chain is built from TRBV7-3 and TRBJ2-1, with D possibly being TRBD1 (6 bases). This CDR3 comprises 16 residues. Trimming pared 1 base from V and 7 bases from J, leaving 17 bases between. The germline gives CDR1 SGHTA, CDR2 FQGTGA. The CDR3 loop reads CASSLIGAGDGNEQFF. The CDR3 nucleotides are TGTGCCAGCAGCTTAATCGGGGCAGGGGATGGGAATGAGCAGTTCTTC.